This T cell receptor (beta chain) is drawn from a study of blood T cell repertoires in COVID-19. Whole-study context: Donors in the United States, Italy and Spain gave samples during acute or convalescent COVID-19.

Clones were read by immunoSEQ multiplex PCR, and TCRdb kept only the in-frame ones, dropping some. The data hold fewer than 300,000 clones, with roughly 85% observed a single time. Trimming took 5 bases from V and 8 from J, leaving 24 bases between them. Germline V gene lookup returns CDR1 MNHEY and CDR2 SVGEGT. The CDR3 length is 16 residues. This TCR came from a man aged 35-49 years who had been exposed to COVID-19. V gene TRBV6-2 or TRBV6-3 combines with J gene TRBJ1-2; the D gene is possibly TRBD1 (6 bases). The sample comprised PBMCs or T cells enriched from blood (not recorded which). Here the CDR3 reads CASSDGGQGKIWGYTF. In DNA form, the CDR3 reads TGTGCCAGCAGTGACGGGGGGCAGGGAAAAATTTGGGGCTACACCTTC.